These 24 T cell receptor beta chains originate from one sample sequenced in a study of identical twins. TCRdb reprocessed the 5' RACE reads with MiXCR, giving one entry per CDR3 protein. The sample consists of about 460,000 distinct CDR3 sequences, approximately 15% of them appearing once. A further study also used this sample, focusing on yellow fever vaccine responses in identical twins.

The sample comprised CD4+ T cells sorted from blood. These receptors all stem from a woman aged 18-35 years in good health.

V usage is TRBV28 and J usage is TRBJ2-1; 7 nucleotides line up with TRBD2. This CDR3 contains 15 residues. V lost 3 bases to trimming and J lost 4 bases; unmatched junction nucleotides: 6. From germline, CDR1 is MDHEN and CDR2 SYDVKM. CDR3: CASSLRLAAYNEQFF. DNA of the CDR3: TGTGCCAGCAGTTTGAGGCTAGCGGCTTACAATGAGCAGTTCTTC.

The chain uses TRBV27 and TRBJ1-1; D remains ambiguous. The CDR3 is 14 residues long. The V end lost 7 bases, the J end lost 3 bases, and 15 bases lay between the germline ends. Germline loops: CDR1 MNHEY, CDR2 SMNVEV (reference sequence). CDR3 protein: CASKTGAQYTEAFF. CDR3 coding DNA: TGTGCCAGCAAGACCGGCGCGCAGTACACTGAAGCTTTCTTT.

This clonotype was picked up many times. The genes are TRBV12-3 or TRBV12-4 and TRBJ2-7; D is uncertain. The length of the CDR3 is 12 residues. V was pared by 5 bases and J by 5 bases, with 10 bases between. CDR3 sequence (DNA): TGTGCCAGCAGTATACGCACGCACGAGCAGTACTTC. Protein product: CASSIRTHEQYF.

The rearrangement joins TRBV12-3 or TRBV12-4 to TRBJ2-3; D unresolved. Trimming removed 6 bases at V and 0 bases at J, with 13 bases between. The CDR3 covers 15 residues. CDR3 coding DNA: TGTGCCAGCAGGGCTCAGGTCAGGAGCACAGATACGCAGTATTTT. This gives the protein CASRAQVRSTDTQYF.

This chain uses TRBV20-1 with TRBJ2-3; TRBD2 might be the D (5 bases). The CDR3 loop spans 11 amino acids. Germline V gene sequence: CDR1 DFQATT, CDR2 SNEGSKA (reference sequence). V shed 3 bases and J shed 8 bases, with 9 bases lying between them. The CDR3 DNA follows: TGCAGTGCTAGTGATCGGGGTACGCAGTATTTT. Protein sequence: CSASDRGTQYF.

This chain connects TRBV6-2 or TRBV6-3 to TRBJ2-1; 8 positions match TRBD2. Per germline, CDR1 MNHEY and CDR2 SVGEGT. The CDR3 length is 13 residues. Losses at the gene ends were 6 bases for V and 9 bases for J; bases not matched to a gene: 7. CDR3 loop: CASRQTSEGEQFF. The CDR3 bases are TGTGCCAGCAGACAGACTAGCGAGGGTGAGCAGTTCTTC.

This chain connects TRBV7-3 to TRBJ2-1, with TRBD2 matching 10 bases. The CDR3 is 13 amino acids. Germline CDR1 reads SGHTA; CDR2 reads FQGTGA. Unmatched junction bases numbered 6, after V lost 7 bases and J lost 9 bases. CDR3 residues: CASKNRTSGEQFF. CDR3 DNA: TGTGCCAGCAAGAATCGGACTAGCGGTGAGCAGTTCTTC.

This clonotype was picked up a small number of times. The chain has TRBV12-3 or TRBV12-4 and TRBJ2-1; maybe TRBD2 (5 bases). This CDR3 spans 15 amino acids. The V end was cut by 8 bases, the J end by 8 bases, with 22 bases between. CDR3 coding DNA: TGTGCCAGCTCGGAGGTGGGGTGGTCAGGCGATGAGCAGTTCTTC. Its protein is CASSEVGWSGDEQFF.

This clonotype has only a few counts. J is TRBJ2-1 and V is TRBV4-1, with TRBD2 matching 7 bases. This CDR3 region has 18 residues. V trimming: 1 base; J trimming: 1 base; junction bases outside the gene matches: 10. Germline V gene lookup returns CDR1 MGHRA and CDR2 YSYEKL. The CDR3 bases are TGCGCCAGCAGCCAAGTTGGCGGGAGAGTGGGGTCCTACAATGAGCAGTTCTTC. Translated: CASSQVGGRVGSYNEQFF.

This clonotype was counted between two and nine times. The chain has TRBV3-1 and TRBJ2-7; D may correspond to TRBD1 or TRBD2 (5 bases each). The V end was cut by 8 bases, the J end by 1 base, with 18 bases between. This CDR3 contains 15 residues. CDR1 LGHDT and CDR2 YNNKEL come from the germline V gene (reference sequence). DNA for the CDR3: TGTGCCAGCCAAGCCAAGGGACGCAAGTCCTACGAGCAGTACTTC. Residues: CASQAKGRKSYEQYF.

The V gene is TRBV20-1, the J gene TRBJ1-5; no clear D. Germline V gene data show CDR1 as DFQATT and CDR2 as SNEGSKA (reference sequence). Between the trimmed V and J ends, which lost 0 bases and 5 bases, there was a span of 8 bases. The CDR3 totals 13 residues. The CDR3 loop is CSAREGWDQPQHF. Here the CDR3 DNA reads TGCAGTGCTAGAGAGGGGTGGGATCAGCCCCAGCATTTT.

J is TRBJ2-3 and V is TRBV6-1; TRBD1 agrees at 9 bases. The J segment lost 5 bases and the V segment lost 7 bases, leaving 10 bases of the junction unmatched. Germline loops: CDR1 MNHNS, CDR2 SASEGT. The CDR3 length is 15 residues. CDR3 region: CASNYRGQGRDTQYF. The CDR3 DNA sequence: TGTGCCAGCAACTACAGGGGACAGGGTAGAGATACGCAGTATTTT.

Only a few counts were recorded for this clonotype. V usage is TRBV20-1 and J usage is TRBJ1-1, with 7 bases that match TRBD1. The CDR3 is made up of 13 amino acids. The germline V gene has CDR1 DFQATT and CDR2 SNEGSKA (reference sequence). J gave up 4 bases and V 1 base, and 3 bases lay outside the gene matches. CDR3 DNA sequence: TGCAGTGCTAGAGTGGCAGGGGGCACTGAAGCTTTCTTT. This codes for CSARVAGGTEAFF.

This clonotype was observed at least ten times. This chain links TRBV3-1 with TRBJ2-1; D is ambiguous. V gave up 0 bases and J gave up 8 bases, with 11 bases separating them. The CDR3 is 14 amino acids. Germline CDR1 reads LGHDT; CDR2 reads YNNKEL (reference sequence). The CDR3 here is CASSQDLSTDEQFF. The DNA for the CDR3 is TGTGCCAGCAGCCAAGATCTGAGTACAGATGAGCAGTTCTTC.

This clonotype has more than one count but fewer than ten. The J gene is TRBJ2-4, the V gene TRBV7-2; possibly TRBD1 for D (5 bases). V was pared by 1 base and J by 1 base, with 14 bases between. Looked up from germline, CDR1 is SGHTA and CDR2 is FQGNSA. The CDR3 covers 17 residues. CDR3 DNA sequence: TGTGCCAGCAGCTTAGTCACTCCAGGGTGGGCCAAAAACATTCAGTACTTC. It is translated as CASSLVTPGWAKNIQYF.

The chain recombines TRBV28 with TRBJ2-2; D may be TRBD2 (6 bases). Germline loops: CDR1 MDHEN, CDR2 SYDVKM. The V gene lost 5 bases and the J gene lost 7 bases, with 17 bases spanning the gap. The CDR3 has 15 amino acids. The CDR3 loop reads CASSPTRAGIGELFF. The CDR3 nucleotides are TGTGCCAGCAGTCCGACTAGAGCTGGGATCGGGGAGCTGTTTTTT.

J is TRBJ2-1 and V is TRBV7-2; 9 bases match TRBD2. Germline-derived CDR1 and CDR2 are SGHTA and FQGNSA. The CDR3 runs to 17 residues. Unmatched junction bases numbered 10, after V lost 3 bases and J lost 4 bases. CDR3 DNA sequence: TGTGCCAGCAGCTTCCGACCAGCGGGAGGACTTTACAATGAGCAGTTCTTC. As protein: CASSFRPAGGLYNEQFF.

This chain joins TRBV27 and TRBJ1-1; D call uncertain. There are 12 residues in the CDR3. Germline CDR1 and CDR2: MNHEY and SMNVEV (reference sequence). V lost 7 bases, J lost 5 bases, and 11 bases lay in between. CDR3: CASIGEGTEAFF. For the CDR3, the DNA is TGTGCCAGCATCGGGGAGGGAACTGAAGCTTTCTTT.

At least ten counts were recorded for this clonotype. The J gene is TRBJ2-1, the V gene TRBV12-3 or TRBV12-4; no reliable D call. V lost 6 bases and J 0 bases, leaving 9 bases between the germline ends. This CDR3 has 14 amino acids. CDR3 coding DNA: TGTGCCAGCAGACCCATGGACTCCTACAATGAGCAGTTCTTC. It encodes CASRPMDSYNEQFF.

The rearrangement links TRBV3-1 to TRBJ2-3; D possibly corresponds to TRBD2 (5 bases). Germline V CDR1 and CDR2: LGHDT, YNNKEL (reference sequence). The V end was cut by 8 bases, the J end by 1 base, with 10 bases between. The CDR3 consists of 13 residues. The CDR3 DNA reads TGTGCCAGCGGGAGTCGGGGCACAGATACGCAGTATTTT. As protein: CASGSRGTDTQYF.

A few counts support this clonotype. CDR3 region: CASSLREGQNTEAFF. Here the CDR3 DNA reads TGTGCCAGCAGCCTTCGGGAGGGCCAGAACACTGAAGCTTTCTTT. The chain combines TRBV7-3 with TRBJ1-1; no reliable D call. The V end was cut by 5 bases, the J end by 1 base, with 14 bases between. CDR3 size: 15 residues. The germline V gene encodes CDR1 SGHTA and CDR2 FQGTGA.

This clonotype was detected ten times or more. The V call is TRBV5-1, the J call TRBJ2-2; D might be TRBD2 (7 bases). Germline values: CDR1 SGHRS, CDR2 YFSETQ. The CDR3 is 14 amino acids. Between the trimmed V and J ends, which lost 8 bases and 3 bases, there was a span of 14 bases. DNA of the CDR3: TGCGCCAGTTCGGGGGGCGGTCACACCGGGGAGCTGTTTTTT. The encoded protein is CASSGGGHTGELFF.

On this clonotype: A read error may produce the germline difference seen at one junction end. The J gene is TRBJ2-3, the V gene TRBV12-3 or TRBV12-4, with D perhaps matching TRBD2 (8 bases). This CDR3 region has 18 residues. CDR3 in amino acids: CTSSLDGVGLGGLDTQYF. DNA of the CDR3: TGTACCAGCAGTTTAGACGGGGTGGGACTAGGGGGCTTGGATACGCAGTATTTT.

The CDR3 spells CASSLGPARSNEQFF. The DNA of the CDR3 is TGTGCCAGCAGCTTGGGGCCAGCCAGGAGCAATGAGCAGTTCTTC. J is TRBJ2-1 and V is TRBV7-3, with D possibly TRBD1 on 5 matching bases. This CDR3 comprises 15 residues. V lost 3 bases and J lost 6, with 15 bases in between. Germline-derived CDR1 and CDR2 are SGHTA and FQGTGA. Full variable domain (outside the CDR3, taken from reference TRBV7-3 and TRBJ2-1): GAGVSQTPSNKVTEKGKYVELRCDPISGHTALYWYRQSLGQGPEFLIYFQGTGAADDSGLPNDRFFAVRPEGSVSTLKIQRTERGDSAVYLCASSLGPARSNEQFFGPGTRLTVL.